This T cell receptor (beta chain) was documented in a study of cytomegalovirus exposure and HLA in healthy donors. Points from the study as a whole: A later analysis linked a missense DCLRE1C variant to TCR beta V- and J-gene trimming.

On this clone: Its antigen is not identified.

PCR employed 60 Vbeta and 13 Jbeta primers. Here immunoSEQ multiplex PCR was the method, and the copy in TCRdb shows in-frame clones only, minus some. This table holds about 160,000 clones, approximately 85% found once. Between the trimmed V and J ends, which lost 6 bases and 2 bases, there was a span of 16 bases. Germline CDR1 reads MDHEN; CDR2 reads SYDVKM. The length of the CDR3 is 15 residues. The source material was PBMCs. V is TRBV28 and J is TRBJ2-5; tentatively, D is TRBD1 (5 bases). The receptor's source is a man aged 50-59 years in good health and CMV-seropositive. This chain's CDR3 is CASSRQGTGQETQYF. Written as DNA, the CDR3 is TGTGCCAGCAGCCGCCAGGGCACGGGTCAAGAGACCCAGTACTTC.